This is a list of T cell receptor beta chains from one sample in a study of shared clonotypes between healthy human individuals. Using immunoSEQ multiplex PCR, the repertoire was profiled, and TCRdb retains in-frame clones only, with some absent. The sample has approximately 1.9 million clones, 93% seen once. Sample: naive CD8+ T cells from PBMCs. The receptors derive from a young man in good health. Some clones in this sample may be carry-over from other donors' samples. Both conserved end residues are part of each CDR3. D genes are given only for firm matches. Only part of the rows carry a size: once, few, many, or a class if the clone is expanded.

j_gene,d_gene,abundance,len,v_gene,CDR3aa,CDR3nt
TRBJ2-7,-,-,15,TRBV4-1,CASSARDRSSYEQYF,TGCGCCAGCAGCGCACGCGACAGGAGCTCCTACGAGCAGTACTTC
TRBJ2-2,-,-,15,TRBV7-2,CASSLDGRIWGELFF,TGTGCCAGCAGCTTAGACGGCCGGATTTGGGGGGAGCTGTTTTTT
TRBJ2-2,-,-,14,TRBV5-6,CASSLGRNSGELFF,TGTGCCAGCAGCTTGGGTAGGAACAGCGGGGAGCTGTTTTTT
TRBJ1-1,-,-,14,TRBV19,CASSLEPRDTEAFF,TGTGCCAGTAGTCTGGAACCGCGGGACACTGAAGCTTTCTTT
TRBJ2-5,-,-,15,TRBV19,CASSSPREGEETQYF,TGTGCCAGTAGTTCCCCCCGGGAAGGAGAAGAGACCCAGTACTTC
TRBJ1-4,-,-,15,TRBV29-1,CSVTFRGQANEKLFF,TGCAGCGTTACGTTCCGGGGGCAGGCTAATGAAAAACTGTTTTTT
TRBJ2-1,TRBD2,-,14,TRBV7-8,CASSLFPSGSEQFF,TGTGCCAGCAGCTTATTCCCTAGCGGGAGTGAGCAGTTCTTC
TRBJ2-1,-,once,15,TRBV6-5,CASTQGLGPNNEQFF,TGTGCCAGCACCCAGGGGCTGGGCCCAAACAATGAGCAGTTCTTC
TRBJ2-5,-,once,17,TRBV19,CASSSLLGGTFQETQYF,TGTGCCAGTAGTTCTCTCTTAGGGGGTACCTTCCAAGAGACCCAGTACTTC
TRBJ2-7,TRBD2,-,19,TRBV4-1,CASSQDHVAPAGLYYEQYF,TGCGCCAGCAGCCAAGATCACGTTGCCCCGGCGGGACTATACTACGAGCAGTACTTC
TRBJ1-2,-,once,15,TRBV28,CASSLESPVVYGYTF,TGTGCCAGCAGTTTAGAGAGTCCAGTTGTCTATGGCTACACCTTC
TRBJ2-1,-,once,10,TRBV11-2,CASSLGRQFF,TGTGCCAGCAGCTTGGGCAGGCAGTTCTTC
TRBJ2-7,-,-,13,TRBV6-6,CASSPVERYEQYF,TGTGCCAGCAGTCCAGTTGAGAGGTACGAGCAGTACTTC
TRBJ1-4,TRBD1,-,20,TRBV29-1,CSVAGFEGQKRPDWREKLFF,TGCAGCGTCGCCGGCTTTGAGGGACAGAAACGGCCGGATTGGCGAGAAAAACTGTTTTTT
TRBJ1-2,-,-,15,TRBV7-6,CASSFRVPGGYGYTF,TGTGCCAGCAGCTTCCGCGTCCCGGGCGGCTATGGCTACACCTTC
TRBJ2-2,TRBD2,-,16,TRBV5-1,CASSAGLAENTGELFF,TGCGCCAGCAGCGCGGGACTAGCGGAGAACACCGGGGAGCTGTTTTTT
TRBJ2-7,TRBD2,-,15,TRBV27,CASSYAGTSDHEQYF,TGTGCCAGCAGTTATGCCGGGACTAGCGACCACGAGCAGTACTTC
TRBJ2-7,-,-,14,TRBV7-5,CARSFRDSSYEQYF,TGTGCCAGAAGCTTCCGGGACAGCTCCTACGAGCAGTACTTC
TRBJ2-7,TRBD1,-,15,TRBV25-1,CASRPGTAISYEQYF,TGTGCCAGCAGGCCCGGGACAGCCATCTCCTACGAGCAGTACTTC
TRBJ2-1,-,-,15,TRBV6-6,CASRPVTSSYNEQFF,TGTGCCAGCAGACCAGTAACTAGCTCCTACAATGAGCAGTTCTTC
TRBJ2-1,-,-,16,TRBV4-3,CASSQEGVATYNEQFF,TGCGCCAGCAGCCAAGAGGGGGTAGCGACCTACAATGAGCAGTTCTTC
TRBJ2-1,-,-,14,TRBV14,CASSQEGSMDEQFF,TGTGCCAGCAGCCAAGAGGGCAGTATGGATGAGCAGTTCTTC
TRBJ2-7,TRBD2,-,13,TRBV7-9,CASGGGSGHEQYF,TGTGCCAGCGGGGGGGGATCCGGCCACGAGCAGTACTTC
TRBJ1-4,-,-,15,TRBV15,CATSRDGPTNEKLFF,TGTGCCACCAGCAGAGACGGCCCAACTAATGAAAAACTGTTTTTT
TRBJ2-7,-,once,13,TRBV7-8,CASSLGGRGEQYF,TGTGCCAGCAGCTTAGGGGGTCGAGGCGAGCAGTACTTC
TRBJ2-1,TRBD2,-,16,TRBV27,CASSFSAGESYNEQFF,TGTGCCAGCAGTTTTTCAGCGGGAGAATCCTACAATGAGCAGTTCTTC
TRBJ1-1,-,-,11,TRBV9,CASSAGTEAFF,TGTGCCAGCAGCGCTGGCACTGAAGCTTTCTTT
TRBJ2-3,-,-,15,TRBV29-1,CSVALRDPRSDTQYF,TGCAGCGTTGCTCTGAGGGACCCAAGGTCAGATACGCAGTATTTT
TRBJ2-1,-,-,14,TRBV7-2,CASSPAGGSHEQFF,TGTGCCAGCAGCCCCGCGGGTGGGTCCCATGAGCAGTTCTTC
TRBJ2-5,-,-,13,TRBV7-3,CASSEDPRETQYF,TGTGCCAGCAGCGAGGACCCCCGCGAGACCCAGTACTTC
TRBJ2-7,-,-,15,TRBV4-1,CASSRTTDGTYEQYF,TGCGCCAGCAGCCGTACGACGGACGGAACCTACGAGCAGTACTTC
TRBJ2-7,-,-,17,TRBV7-2,CASSPGVRGIVRYEQYF,TGTGCCAGCAGCCCCGGGGTTCGGGGGATAGTCCGCTACGAGCAGTACTTC
TRBJ2-7,-,-,12,TRBV9,CASSMGDYEQYF,TGTGCCAGCAGCATGGGTGACTACGAGCAGTACTTC
TRBJ2-7,-,-,19,TRBV11-2,CASSLPKKPSGLLTYEQYF,TGTGCCAGCAGCTTACCAAAGAAGCCCTCCGGACTACTTACCTACGAGCAGTACTTC
TRBJ2-7,TRBD1,-,13,TRBV7-3,CASSPDRGYEQYF,TGTGCCAGCAGCCCCGACAGGGGCTACGAGCAGTACTTC
TRBJ2-7,TRBD2,-,18,TRBV27,CASSLISASGTGTYEQYF,TGTGCCAGCAGTTTAATATCGGCTAGCGGGACTGGAACCTACGAGCAGTACTTC
TRBJ1-1,-,-,13,TRBV19,CASSTRGGSEAFF,TGTGCCAGTAGTACCAGGGGAGGGTCTGAAGCTTTCTTT
TRBJ2-1,-,-,15,TRBV28,CASSLAGSSYNEQFF,TGTGCCAGCAGTTTAGCGGGGAGCTCCTACAATGAGCAGTTCTTC
TRBJ1-2,-,-,15,TRBV4-1,CASSQGGASAYGYTF,TGCGCCAGCAGCCAAGGAGGGGCGTCTGCCTATGGCTACACCTTC
TRBJ2-7,-,-,14,TRBV18,CASSPTGSSYEQYF,TGTGCCAGCTCCCCGACAGGTAGCTCCTACGAGCAGTACTTC
TRBJ2-7,TRBD2,-,14,TRBV9,CASSVGTSFYEQYF,TGTGCCAGCAGCGTTGGGACTAGCTTCTACGAGCAGTACTTC
TRBJ2-3,TRBD1,-,14,TRBV27,CASSWTGYPDTQYF,TGTGCCAGCAGTTGGACAGGATATCCAGATACGCAGTATTTT
TRBJ2-3,-,-,16,TRBV28,CASSSSVRRYTDTQYF,TGTGCCAGCAGTTCGTCTGTTCGGCGGTACACAGATACGCAGTATTTT
TRBJ1-1,-,-,15,TRBV4-3,CASSQGQRGGTEAFF,TGCGCCAGCAGCCAAGGCCAGAGGGGTGGTACTGAAGCTTTCTTT
TRBJ2-7,-,-,16,TRBV6-5,CASSYSTGVLGLEQYF,TGTGCCAGCAGTTACTCAACGGGCGTTCTAGGGCTCGAGCAGTACTTC
TRBJ2-1,-,-,14,TRBV7-8,CASSFPTYHNEQFF,TGTGCCAGCAGCTTTCCGACTTACCACAATGAGCAGTTCTTC
TRBJ2-2,-,-,16,TRBV27,CASSPYPLDRTGELFF,TGTGCCAGCAGCCCTTATCCTCTCGACAGGACCGGGGAGCTGTTTTTT
TRBJ2-1,-,-,14,TRBV21-1,CASSKDVSYNEQFF,TGTGCCAGCAGCAAAGACGTCTCCTACAATGAGCAGTTCTTC